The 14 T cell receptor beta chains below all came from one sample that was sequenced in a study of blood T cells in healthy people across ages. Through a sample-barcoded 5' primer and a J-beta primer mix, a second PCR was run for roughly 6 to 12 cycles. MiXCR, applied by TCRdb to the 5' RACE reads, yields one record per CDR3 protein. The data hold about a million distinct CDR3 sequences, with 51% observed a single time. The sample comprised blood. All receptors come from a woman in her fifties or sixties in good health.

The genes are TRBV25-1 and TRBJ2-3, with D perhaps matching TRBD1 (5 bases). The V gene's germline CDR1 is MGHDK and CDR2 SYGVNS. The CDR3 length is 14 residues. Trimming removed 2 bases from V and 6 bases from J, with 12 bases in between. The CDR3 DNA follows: TGTGCCAGCAGTGAAGGCAGGGTCAGGGATACGCAGTATTTT. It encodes CASSEGRVRDTQYF. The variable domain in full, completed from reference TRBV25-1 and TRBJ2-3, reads EADIYQTPRYLVIGTGKKITLECSQTMGHDKMYWYQQDPGMELHLIHYSYGVNSTEKGDLSSESTVSRIRTEHFPLTLESARPSHTSQYLCASSEGRVRDTQYFGPGTRLTVL.

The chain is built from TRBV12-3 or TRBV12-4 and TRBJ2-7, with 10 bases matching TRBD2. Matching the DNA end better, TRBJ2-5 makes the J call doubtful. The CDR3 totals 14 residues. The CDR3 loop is CASSLATSGETQYF. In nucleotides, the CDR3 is TGTGCCAGCAGTTTAGCGACTAGCGGGGAGACCCAGTACTTC.

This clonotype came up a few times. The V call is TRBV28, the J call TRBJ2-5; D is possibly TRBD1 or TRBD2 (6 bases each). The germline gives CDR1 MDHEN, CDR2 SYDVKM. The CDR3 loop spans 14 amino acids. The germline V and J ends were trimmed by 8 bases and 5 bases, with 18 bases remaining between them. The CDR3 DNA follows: TGTGCCAGCTTCACGAGGGGGGTTGGGGAGACCCAGTACTTC. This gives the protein CASFTRGVGETQYF.

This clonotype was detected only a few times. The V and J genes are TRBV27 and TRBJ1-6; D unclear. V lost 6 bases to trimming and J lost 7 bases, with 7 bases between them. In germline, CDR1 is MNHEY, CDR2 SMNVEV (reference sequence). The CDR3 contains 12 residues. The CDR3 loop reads CASRGWNSPLHF. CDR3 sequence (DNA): TGTGCCAGCAGAGGTTGGAATTCACCCCTCCACTTT.

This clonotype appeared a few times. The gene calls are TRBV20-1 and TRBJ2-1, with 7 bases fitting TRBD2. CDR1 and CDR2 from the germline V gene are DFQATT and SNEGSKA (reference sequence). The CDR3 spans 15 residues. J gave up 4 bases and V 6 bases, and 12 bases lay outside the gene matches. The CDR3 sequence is CSASKGGRVYNEQFF. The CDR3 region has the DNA TGCAGTGCCAGTAAGGGCGGGAGAGTTTACAATGAGCAGTTCTTC.

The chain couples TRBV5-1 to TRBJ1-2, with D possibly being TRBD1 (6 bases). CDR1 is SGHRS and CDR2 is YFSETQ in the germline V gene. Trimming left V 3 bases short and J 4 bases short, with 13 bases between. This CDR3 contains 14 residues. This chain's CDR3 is CASSSLDRSYGYTF. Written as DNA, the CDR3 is TGCGCCAGCAGCTCCTTAGACAGGAGCTATGGCTACACCTTC.

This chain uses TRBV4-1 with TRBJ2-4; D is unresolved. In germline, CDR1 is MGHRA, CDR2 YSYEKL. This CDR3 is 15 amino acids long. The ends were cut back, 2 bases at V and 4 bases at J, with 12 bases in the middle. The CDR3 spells CASSQFHGQKNIQYF. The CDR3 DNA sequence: TGCGCCAGCAGCCAATTTCACGGCCAAAAAAACATTCAGTACTTC.

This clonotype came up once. This CDR3 is CASSTQGFRETQYF. The CDR3 DNA reads as TGTGCCAGCAGTACTCAGGGGTTCAGGGAGACCCAGTACTTC. The chain links TRBV28 to TRBJ2-7, with a weak D call TRBD1 (6 bases). The last part of the DNA fits TRBJ2-5 better; the J call may be wrong. From germline, CDR1 is MDHEN and CDR2 SYDVKM. This CDR3 has 14 amino acids.

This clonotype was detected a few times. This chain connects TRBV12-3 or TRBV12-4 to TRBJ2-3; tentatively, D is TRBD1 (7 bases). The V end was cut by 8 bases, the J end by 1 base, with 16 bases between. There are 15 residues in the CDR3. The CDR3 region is CASSPRGRRTDTQYF. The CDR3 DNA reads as TGTGCCAGCTCCCCCAGGGGGAGGCGCACAGATACGCAGTATTTT.

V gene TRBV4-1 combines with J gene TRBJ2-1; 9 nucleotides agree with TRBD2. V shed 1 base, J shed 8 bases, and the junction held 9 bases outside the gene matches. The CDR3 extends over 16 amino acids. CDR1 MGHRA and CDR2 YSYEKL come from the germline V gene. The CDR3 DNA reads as TGCGCCAGCAGCCAAGTGGCAGTAGCGGGAGTGGATGAGCAGTTCTTC. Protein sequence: CASSQVAVAGVDEQFF.

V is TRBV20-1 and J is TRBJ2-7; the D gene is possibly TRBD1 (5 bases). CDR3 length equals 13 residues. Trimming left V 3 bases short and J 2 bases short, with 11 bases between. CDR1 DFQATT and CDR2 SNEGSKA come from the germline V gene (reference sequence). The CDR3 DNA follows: TGCAGTGCTAGGGGGCTAAGCCCCTACGAGCAGTACTTC. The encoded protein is CSARGLSPYEQYF.

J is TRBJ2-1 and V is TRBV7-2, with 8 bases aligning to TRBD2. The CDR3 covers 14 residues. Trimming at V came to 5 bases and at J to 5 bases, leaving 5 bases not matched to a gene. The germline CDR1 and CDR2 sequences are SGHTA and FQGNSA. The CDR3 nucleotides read TGTGCCAGCAGCCACGGGACTAGGCACAATGAGCAGTTCTTC. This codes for CASSHGTRHNEQFF.

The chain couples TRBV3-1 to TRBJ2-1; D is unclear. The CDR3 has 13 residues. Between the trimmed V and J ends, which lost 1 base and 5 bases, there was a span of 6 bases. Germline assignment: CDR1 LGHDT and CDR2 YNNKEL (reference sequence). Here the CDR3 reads CASSQGRNNEQFF. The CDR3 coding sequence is TGTGCCAGCAGCCAAGGCCGTAACAATGAGCAGTTCTTC.

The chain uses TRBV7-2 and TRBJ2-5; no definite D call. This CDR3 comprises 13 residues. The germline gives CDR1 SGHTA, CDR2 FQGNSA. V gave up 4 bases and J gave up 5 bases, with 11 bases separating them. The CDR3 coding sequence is TGTGCCAGCAGCTCCCCAGTGAAGGAGACCCAGTACTTC. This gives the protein CASSSPVKETQYF.